This entry concerns a single T cell receptor (beta chain). Its specificity is unknown. V trimming: 0 bases; J trimming: 3 bases; junction bases outside the gene matches: 4. From germline, CDR1 is GTSNPN and CDR2 SVGIG (reference sequence). CDR3 length: 15 amino acids. RNA was extracted with the RNeasy kit, and a quantity of about 0.5 to 1 ug was reverse transcribed using random hexamers. TCRdb called the immunoSEQ multiplex PCR reads again in MiXCR, with one record for every CDR3 protein. The repertoire has about 170,000 distinct CDR3 sequences, approximately 95% of them found once; the top ten carry about 0.12%. This sample stems from a study of CD8 T cells in Susac syndrome. Overall study findings and caveats: The study conceded that its TCR sequencing and HLA analysis involved relatively few individuals.

The rearrangement uses TRBV30 and TRBJ1-5; 8 nucleotides align to TRBD1. The sequenced sample consisted of CD4+ T cells from PBMCs. This TCR was recovered from a human donor with Susac syndrome. This CDR3 is CAWSVTGGLNQPQHF. The DNA of the CDR3 is TGTGCCTGGAGTGTAACAGGGGGGCTCAATCAGCCCCAGCATTTT.